Sequencing of this T cell receptor (beta chain) was carried out in a study of cytomegalovirus exposure and HLA in healthy donors. Findings of the study overall: Testing in vitro showed a few CMV-associated chains specific for CMV antigens. Later genetic work tied a missense DCLRE1C variant to beta-chain V and J trimming. Productive rates of about 87% or about 30% were seen for most TCR beta V segments in an earlier analysis. The study recorded 150 to 200 TCR beta chains that were cytomegalovirus-associated.

This CDR3 region has 16 residues. From germline, CDR1 is MGHRA and CDR2 YSYEKL. Trimming took off 3 bases at V and 0 bases at J, with 13 bases between the two ends. Worth noting for this clone: No antigen is known for it.

The study ran its PCR with 60 Vbeta and 13 Jbeta primers. Method: immunoSEQ multiplex PCR; TCRdb's copy keeps in-frame clones and lacks some. The repertoire shows around 210,000 clones; the top ten hold roughly 1.2%. The clonotype was recovered from a girl aged 2 to 9 in good health and CMV-seropositive. The genes are TRBV4-1 and TRBJ2-3; a possible D gene is TRBD2 (5 bases). The sample comprised PBMCs. Written as DNA, the CDR3 is TGCGCCAGCAGCCAGGGAGTCGGTACTAGCACAGATACGCAGTATTTT. Amino acids: CASSQGVGTSTDTQYF.